The 13 T cell receptor beta chains reported below all come from one sample, sequenced in a study of beta chain features in type 1 diabetes. Study-wide results and limits: A moderate, significant TCRB CDR3 shortening appeared in type 1 diabetes across four CD4+ subsets.

Sequenced material consisted of expressed TCRB transcripts (all of the isolated RNA was reverse transcribed). Produced via immunoSEQ multiplex PCR; TCRdb's table is partial and in-frame only. This table has some 250,000 clones, approximately 10% appearing once. No antigen has been identified for these receptors. Sequencing used naive CD4+ T cells from blood. All receptors derive from a man in his thirties or forties with type 1 diabetes.

A few counts support this clone. The chain links TRBV15 to TRBJ1-2, with no clear D. The CDR3 is made up of 13 amino acids. CDR1 and CDR2 (germline): LNHNV, YYDKDF (reference sequence). The germline V and J ends were trimmed by 1 base and 8 bases, with 11 bases remaining between them. The CDR3: CATSRVEGIGYTF. DNA of the CDR3: TGTGCCACCAGCAGAGTGGAGGGAATAGGCTACACCTTC.

The chain recombines TRBV7-8 with TRBJ2-7, with 12 bases that match TRBD2. The CDR3 spans 16 residues. Unmatched junction bases numbered 7, after V lost 5 bases and J lost 2 bases. The germline CDR1 and CDR2 sequences are SGHVS and FQNEAQ. The CDR3 protein is CASSDPRTSGTYEQYF. The CDR3 DNA reads TGTGCCAGCAGCGACCCCCGGACTAGCGGGACCTACGAGCAGTACTTC.

The chain links TRBV29-1 to TRBJ2-5; the match to TRBD2 covers 10 bases. CDR1 is SQVTM and CDR2 is ANQGSEA in the germline V gene. V was pared by 5 bases and J by 5 bases, with 5 bases of the junction left unmatched. This CDR3 has 13 residues. In nucleotides, the CDR3 is TGCAGCGTTCGTAGCGGGGGGAGGGAGACCCAGTACTTC. Its protein product is CSVRSGGRETQYF. Drawing the rest from reference TRBV29-1 and TRBJ2-5, the complete variable domain is SAVISQKPSRDICQRGTSLTIQCQVDSQVTMMFWYRQQPGQSLTLIATANQGSEATYESGFVIDKFPISRPNLTFSTLTVSNMSPEDSSIYLCSVRSGGRETQYFGPGTRLLVL.

V is TRBV14 and J is TRBJ1-6, with D perhaps TRBD1 (6 bases). The CDR3 extends over 13 amino acids. CDR1 and CDR2 (germline): SGHDN, FVKESK. Trimming cost V 2 bases and J 10 bases, with 9 bases left between them. The CDR3 nucleotides read TGTGCCAGCAGCCAACTCAGGGGCTCACCCCTCCACTTT. Residues: CASSQLRGSPLHF. The full variable domain, its missing parts supplied by reference TRBV14 and TRBJ1-6, is EAGVTQFPSHSVIEKGQTVTLRCDPISGHDNLYWYRRVMGKEIKFLLHFVKESKQDESGMPNNRFLAERTGGTYSTLKVQPAELEDSGVYFCASSQLRGSPLHFGNGTRLTVT.

In regard to this clone: Other DNA sequences in this specimen translate into the identical CDR3. The chain couples TRBV28 to TRBJ1-1; no reliable D call. In germline, CDR1 is MDHEN, CDR2 SYDVKM. Trimming took off 7 bases at V and 1 base at J, with 10 bases between the two ends. This CDR3 comprises 13 residues. CDR3 DNA: TGTGCCAGCACTAGGCTTCCGAACACTGAAGCTTTCTTT. This sequence encodes CASTRLPNTEAFF. The whole variable domain, filled in from reference TRBV28 and TRBJ1-1, reads DVKVTQSSRYLVKRTGEKVFLECVQDMDHENMFWYRQDPGLGLRLIYFSYDVKMKEKGDIPEGYSVSREKKERFSLILESASTNQTSMYLCASTRLPNTEAFFGQGTRLTVV.

The table lists this clone with a few counts. The chain is built from TRBV11-3 and TRBJ1-1, with TRBD1 matching 7 bases. CDR1 is SGHNT, CDR2 YENEEA, per germline. The CDR3 totals 13 residues. Trimming cost V 5 bases and J 0 bases; bases outside gene matches: 0. The CDR3 DNA follows: TGTGCCAGCAGCACAGGGGTGAACACTGAAGCTTTCTTT. Amino acids: CASSTGVNTEAFF.

The sample holds a few counts of this clone. The rearrangement uses TRBV29-1 and TRBJ2-5; possible D gene TRBD1, 5 bases. The CDR3 runs to 13 residues. Germline CDR1 SQVTM, CDR2 ANQGSEA. V was trimmed by 3 bases and J by 7 bases, leaving 15 bases between them. Here the CDR3 reads CSVDIGADGTQYF. In DNA form, the CDR3 reads TGCAGCGTTGATATTGGGGCCGACGGGACCCAGTACTTC.

V and J are TRBV29-1 and TRBJ1-2; D call uncertain. V shed 4 bases and J shed 8 bases, with 17 bases lying between them. Germline CDR1 reads SQVTM; CDR2 reads ANQGSEA. The CDR3 extends over 13 amino acids. The CDR3: CSVVGSDLAGYTF. CDR3 DNA: TGCAGCGTTGTCGGCAGCGACCTGGCCGGCTACACCTTC.

This clone came up a few times. The V call is TRBV18, the J call TRBJ2-1, with 14 bases fitting TRBD2. CDR3 length equals 17 residues. Germline CDR1 and CDR2: KGHSH and LQKENI. V gave up 0 bases and J gave up 2 bases; unmatched junction bases: 0. CDR3 coding DNA: TGTGCCAGCTCACCACCGGGACTAGCGGGGGCCTACAATGAGCAGTTCTTC. It translates to CASSPPGLAGAYNEQFF.

This clone was counted a few times. The V call is TRBV30, the J call TRBJ1-4; D not certain. Germline-derived CDR1 and CDR2 are GTSNPN and SVGIG (reference sequence). The CDR3 consists of 11 residues. The germline V and J ends were trimmed by 1 base and 7 bases, with 4 bases remaining between them. The CDR3 sequence: CAWSESEKLFF. CDR3 DNA sequence: TGTGCCTGGAGTGAGAGTGAAAAACTGTTTTTT.

This chain uses TRBV29-1 with TRBJ2-3, with 7 bases that match TRBD1. Germline trimming cut 4 bases from V and 4 bases from J; bases unmatched to any gene: 14. Per germline, CDR1 SQVTM and CDR2 ANQGSEA. The CDR3 consists of 16 residues. The CDR3 here is CSVVRGAGTVADTQYF. CDR3 nucleotide sequence: TGCAGCGTTGTTCGAGGCGCAGGGACAGTGGCAGATACGCAGTATTTT.

This clone showed up just a few times. The chain joins TRBV5-1 to TRBJ2-3; no definite D call. From germline, CDR1 is SGHRS and CDR2 YFSETQ. Trimming removed 0 bases from V and 2 bases from J, with 7 bases in between. The CDR3 runs 14 residues. The CDR3 sequence: CASSLVQFTDTQYF. The CDR3 nucleotides read TGCGCCAGCAGCTTGGTGCAGTTCACAGATACGCAGTATTTT.

The rearrangement joins TRBV4-3 to TRBJ2-1, with 13 bases that match TRBD2. Germline trimming cut 0 bases from V and 7 bases from J; bases unmatched to any gene: 3. This CDR3 comprises 16 residues. The germline V gene encodes CDR1 LGHNA and CDR2 YSLEER. In DNA form, the CDR3 reads TGCGCCAGCAGCCAAGATGGACTAGCGGGGGAGAATGAGCAGTTCTTC. Translation: CASSQDGLAGENEQFF.